This T cell receptor (beta chain) was recorded in a study of shared clonotypes between healthy human individuals. The repertoire was sequenced with immunoSEQ multiplex PCR; TCRdb's copy has only in-frame clones and lacks some. The sample includes some 2.1 million clones, 85% to 95% of them seen just once. The CDR3 contains 16 residues. The V end lost 0 bases, the J end lost 0 bases, and 10 bases lay between the germline ends. Germline CDR1 MDHEN, CDR2 SYDVKM. Study outcomes and limitations: In general, naive subsets displayed greater estimated richness than memory subsets did.

A remark on this clone: Its specificity is unknown.

The sample taken for sequencing was naive CD4+ T cells sorted from blood. Subset reported: CD45RA+ positively selected. The V and J genes are TRBV28 and TRBJ2-3; unclear D gene. This receptor was taken from a man aged 18 to 30 in good health. The CDR3 nucleotides are TGTGCCAGCAGTTTATGGGCAGACACTAGCACAGATACGCAGTATTTT. Amino acid sequence: CASSLWADTSTDTQYF.